The rows below give T cell receptor beta chains drawn from one sample of a study of radiation and T cells in renal cell carcinoma. Repertoires were generated with immunoSEQ multiplex PCR, while TCRdb's copy carries only in-frame clones and drops some. This sample yields 130,000 or so clones, of which over 80% are seen a single time; under 30% belongs to the top ten. The specimen was blood, collected from a patient whose treatment included radiotherapy and nephrectomy. These receptors were collected from a woman between 45 and 65 years old with renal cell carcinoma. CDR3s include the opening cysteine and the closing phenylalanine or tryptophan. The D gene is left open where the match is weak. Part of the rows lack a size; the others show once, few, many or a class for expanded clones.

J: TRBJ1-1
D: .
V: TRBV28
size: .
CDR3: CASRTQGSGGTEAFF
DNA: TGTGCCAGCAGAACCCAGGGTTCGGGGGGCACTGAAGCTTTCTTT

J: TRBJ1-1
D: .
V: TRBV5-1
size: .
CDR3: CASSLGVRGTEAFF
DNA: TGCGCCAGCAGCTTGGGGGTTAGGGGAACTGAAGCTTTCTTT

J: TRBJ1-2
D: .
V: TRBV21-1
size: few
CDR3: CAAGLGTSAF
DNA: TGTGCCGCAGGATTAGGCACCTCCGCCTTC

J: TRBJ1-2
D: .
V: TRBV19
size: few
CDR3: CASSTGSNYGYTF
DNA: TGTGCCAGTAGTACCGGGTCGAACTATGGCTACACCTTC

J: TRBJ2-5
D: .
V: TRBV10-2
size: .
CDR3: CASSEPRVGTQYF
DNA: TGCGCCAGCAGTGAGCCCCGAGTCGGGACCCAGTACTTC

J: TRBJ2-7
D: .
V: TRBV25-1
size: .
CDR3: CASSESGWQGSSYEQYF
DNA: TGTGCCAGCAGTGAATCAGGGTGGCAGGGGTCATCCTACGAGCAGTACTTC

J: TRBJ1-2
D: .
V: TRBV30
size: .
CDR3: CAWSVRQGEGGYTF
DNA: TGTGCCTGGAGTGTACGTCAGGGAGAGGGTGGCTACACCTTC

J: TRBJ1-1
D: .
V: TRBV10-3
size: .
CDR3: CAISELQLNTEAFF
DNA: TGTGCCATCAGTGAACTACAGTTGAACACTGAAGCTTTCTTT

J: TRBJ2-7
D: .
V: TRBV6-1
size: .
CDR3: CASSEDTYEQYF
DNA: TGTGCCAGCAGTGAGGACACCTACGAGCAGTACTTC

J: TRBJ1-3
D: .
V: TRBV9
size: .
CDR3: CASSVRGILGNTIYF
DNA: TGTGCCAGCAGCGTCAGGGGAATTCTTGGAAACACCATATATTTT

J: TRBJ1-6
D: TRBD1
V: TRBV27
size: once
CDR3: CASSWARGLSPLHF
DNA: TGTGCCAGCAGTTGGGCCAGGGGGCTTTCACCCCTCCACTTT

J: TRBJ2-3
D: .
V: TRBV28
size: once
CDR3: CASSLLGEGTDTQYF
DNA: TGTGCCAGCAGTTTATTGGGGGAGGGCACAGATACGCAGTATTTT

J: TRBJ2-7
D: TRBD1
V: TRBV4-3
size: .
CDR3: CASSQAATGPYEQYF
DNA: TGCGCCAGCAGCCAAGCCGCGACAGGGCCCTACGAGCAGTACTTC

J: TRBJ1-1
D: .
V: TRBV30
size: .
CDR3: CAWSFPKPNTEAFF
DNA: TGTGCCTGGAGTTTTCCCAAGCCGAACACTGAAGCTTTCTTT

J: TRBJ2-7
D: .
V: TRBV18
size: .
CDR3: CASSPESTGSQYF
DNA: TGTGCCAGCTCACCGGAGTCGACAGGAAGCCAGTACTTC

J: TRBJ2-5
D: .
V: TRBV6-9
size: .
CDR3: CASSSDRIQETQYF
DNA: TGTGCCAGCAGTTCCGACAGGATCCAAGAGACCCAGTACTTC

J: TRBJ1-6
D: .
V: TRBV27
size: .
CDR3: CASCPQGPSPLHF
DNA: TGTGCCAGCTGTCCACAGGGCCCCTCACCCCTCCACTTT

J: TRBJ2-7
D: TRBD2
V: TRBV4-3
size: .
CDR3: CASSQAWGGSSYEQYF
DNA: TGCGCCAGCAGCCAAGCCTGGGGGGGGTCCTCCTACGAGCAGTACTTC

J: TRBJ2-3
D: TRBD1
V: TRBV7-2
size: .
CDR3: CASSLTGQLTDTQYF
DNA: TGTGCCAGCAGCTTAACGGGACAGCTCACAGATACGCAGTATTTT

J: TRBJ2-3
D: TRBD2
V: TRBV5-1
size: .
CDR3: CASSQLAGDADTQYF
DNA: TGCGCCAGCAGCCAACTAGCGGGGGATGCAGATACGCAGTATTTT

J: TRBJ2-3
D: TRBD1
V: TRBV7-2
size: .
CDR3: CASSQGATGSTDTQYF
DNA: TGCGCCAGCAGCCAAGGTGCGACAGGGTCCACAGATACGCAGTATTTT

J: TRBJ1-1
D: .
V: TRBV28
size: few
CDR3: CASSGTVEAFF
DNA: TGTGCCAGCAGCGGGACCGTTGAAGCTTTCTTT

J: TRBJ1-2
D: TRBD1
V: TRBV5-1
size: .
CDR3: CASSWGTGTVRGYTF
DNA: TGCGCCAGCAGCTGGGGAACCGGGACAGTTAGAGGCTACACCTTC

J: TRBJ1-2
D: .
V: TRBV29-1
size: .
CDR3: CSVGLGDFNYGYTF
DNA: TGCAGCGTTGGGTTAGGGGACTTTAACTATGGCTACACCTTC

J: TRBJ2-7
D: TRBD1
V: TRBV5-1
size: .
CDR3: CASSLWGTGSYEQYF
DNA: TGCGCCAGCAGCTTGTGGGGGACAGGCTCCTACGAGCAGTACTTC

J: TRBJ1-4
D: TRBD1
V: TRBV5-1
size: .
CDR3: CASSLATGPTNEKLFF
DNA: TGCGCCAGCAGCTTGGCGACAGGGCCAACTAATGAAAAACTGTTTTTT

J: TRBJ2-1
D: .
V: TRBV6-5
size: .
CDR3: CASSTRDTNNEQFF
DNA: TGTGCCAGCAGCACACGGGACACCAACAATGAGCAGTTCTTC

J: TRBJ1-1
D: TRBD1
V: TRBV19
size: .
CDR3: CASTLDRGTTEAFF
DNA: TGTGCCAGTACCCTAGACAGGGGTACCACTGAAGCTTTCTTT

J: TRBJ2-6
D: TRBD1
V: TRBV7-2
size: .
CDR3: CASSLGQARSDVLTF
DNA: TGTGCCAGCAGCTTGGGACAGGCACGTTCCGACGTCCTGACTTTC

J: TRBJ2-3
D: TRBD1
V: TRBV5-1
size: .
CDR3: CASGPGQGVTDTQYF
DNA: TGCGCCAGCGGCCCGGGACAGGGGGTCACAGATACGCAGTATTTT

J: TRBJ2-7
D: .
V: TRBV7-9
size: .
CDR3: CASTSWRDHEQYF
DNA: TGTGCCAGCACCTCGTGGAGGGACCACGAGCAGTACTTC

J: TRBJ2-7
D: .
V: TRBV10-3
size: .
CDR3: CASPSSVRQYF
DNA: TGTGCCTCGCCAAGTTCGGTCCGGCAGTACTTC

J: TRBJ1-4
D: .
V: TRBV5-1
size: .
CDR3: CASSQHRNEKLFF
DNA: TGCGCCAGCAGTCAACACCGTAATGAAAAACTGTTTTTT

J: TRBJ2-7
D: .
V: TRBV6-5
size: .
CDR3: CASSYGAESTYEQYF
DNA: TGTGCCAGCAGTTACGGGGCAGAGTCGACCTACGAGCAGTACTTC

J: TRBJ2-2
D: TRBD1
V: TRBV25-1
size: .
CDR3: CASRETGGRNTGELFF
DNA: TGTGCCAGCAGAGAAACAGGGGGCCGAAACACCGGGGAGCTGTTTTTT

J: TRBJ1-3
D: .
V: TRBV30
size: .
CDR3: CAWSVDLSGNTIYF
DNA: TGTGCCTGGAGTGTAGACCTCTCTGGAAACACCATATATTTT

J: TRBJ2-5
D: .
V: TRBV7-3
size: .
CDR3: CASSPSTRETQYF
DNA: TGTGCCAGCAGCCCCTCGACACGAGAGACCCAGTACTTC

J: TRBJ2-2
D: TRBD1
V: TRBV5-1
size: .
CDR3: CASSLSGGGNTGELFF
DNA: TGCGCCAGCAGCTTGTCAGGGGGCGGGAACACCGGGGAGCTGTTTTTT

J: TRBJ2-7
D: .
V: TRBV2
size: .
CDR3: CASTNRDYEQYF
DNA: TGTGCCAGCACAAACAGGGATTACGAGCAGTACTTC

J: TRBJ1-1
D: .
V: TRBV10-3
size: .
CDR3: CAISVEVGAEAFF
DNA: TGTGCCATCAGTGTAGAGGTCGGGGCTGAAGCTTTCTTT

J: TRBJ2-7
D: .
V: TRBV9
size: .
CDR3: CASSAGLEQYF
DNA: TGTGCCAGCAGCGCAGGACTTGAGCAGTACTTC

J: TRBJ1-3
D: .
V: TRBV25-1
size: .
CDR3: CASSEGVGGAGNTIYF
DNA: TGTGCCAGCAGTGAAGGGGTAGGGGGGGCTGGAAACACCATATATTTT

J: TRBJ2-7
D: TRBD1
V: TRBV5-1
size: .
CDR3: CASSPRSEQGAGEQYF
DNA: TGCGCCAGCAGCCCGCGTAGTGAACAGGGGGCGGGGGAGCAGTACTTC

J: TRBJ2-7
D: .
V: TRBV5-1
size: .
CDR3: CASSDGSSYEQYF
DNA: TGCGCCAGCAGCGACGGGAGCTCCTACGAGCAGTACTTC

J: TRBJ2-7
D: TRBD1
V: TRBV29-1
size: .
CDR3: CTHRDSILYEQYF
DNA: TGCACCCATCGGGACAGTATCTTGTACGAGCAGTACTTC

J: TRBJ1-4
D: .
V: TRBV6-5
size: .
CDR3: CASSYLGARHEKLFF
DNA: TGTGCCAGCAGTTACCTGGGAGCCAGGCATGAAAAACTGTTTTTT

J: TRBJ2-3
D: TRBD1
V: TRBV5-1
size: few
CDR3: CASGDRSLEATDTQYF
DNA: TGCGCCAGCGGGGACAGGTCGTTAGAAGCGACAGATACGCAGTATTTT

J: TRBJ1-5
D: TRBD1
V: TRBV6-1
size: .
CDR3: CASSGPGTVQPQHF
DNA: TGTGCCAGCAGTGGGCCGGGGACAGTGCAGCCCCAGCATTTT

J: TRBJ2-7
D: .
V: TRBV7-9
size: .
CDR3: CASSSGEASGQYF
DNA: TGTGCCAGCAGCTCCGGAGAGGCCTCCGGGCAGTACTTC

J: TRBJ1-2
D: .
V: TRBV6-5
size: .
CDR3: CASSYRPGEGYGYTF
DNA: TGTGCCAGCAGTTACAGGCCAGGGGAGGGCTATGGCTACACCTTC

J: TRBJ2-5
D: .
V: TRBV7-2
size: .
CDR3: CASSSSVGKETQYF
DNA: TGTGCCAGCAGCTCCTCAGTGGGCAAAGAAACCCAGTACTTC

J: TRBJ2-4
D: TRBD1
V: TRBV5-1
size: few
CDR3: CASSPGTALGIQYF
DNA: TGCGCCAGCAGCCCAGGGACAGCGCTAGGCATTCAGTACTTC